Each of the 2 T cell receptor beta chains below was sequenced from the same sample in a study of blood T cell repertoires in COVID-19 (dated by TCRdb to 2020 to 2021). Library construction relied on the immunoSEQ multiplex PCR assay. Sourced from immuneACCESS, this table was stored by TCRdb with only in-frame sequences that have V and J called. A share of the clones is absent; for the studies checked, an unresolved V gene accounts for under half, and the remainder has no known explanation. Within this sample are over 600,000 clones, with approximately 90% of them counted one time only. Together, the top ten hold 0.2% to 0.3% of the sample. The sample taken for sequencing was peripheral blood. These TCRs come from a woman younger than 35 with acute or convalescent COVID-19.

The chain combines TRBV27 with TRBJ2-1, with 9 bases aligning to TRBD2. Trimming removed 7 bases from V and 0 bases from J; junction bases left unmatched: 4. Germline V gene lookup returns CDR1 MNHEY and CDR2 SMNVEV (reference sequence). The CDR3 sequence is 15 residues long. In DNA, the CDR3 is TGTGCCAGCACGGATAGCGGGGGCTCCTACAATGAGCAGTTCTTC. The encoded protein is CASTDSGGSYNEQFF.

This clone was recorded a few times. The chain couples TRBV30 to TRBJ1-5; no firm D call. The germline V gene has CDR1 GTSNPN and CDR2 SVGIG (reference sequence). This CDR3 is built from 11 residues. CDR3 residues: CQDDGNQPQHF. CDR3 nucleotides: TGTCAGGATGACGGCAATCAGCCCCAGCATTTT.